This T cell receptor (beta chain) was sequenced during a study of blood T cell repertoires in COVID-19. Study at large: The United States, Italy and Spain were the sources of the acute and convalescent COVID-19 samples.

Authors' data handling: Estimation of nucleated cell counts relied on the amplification of reference gene primers. Sequenced by immunoSEQ multiplex PCR; TCRdb stores in-frame clones only, minus some. V, J and clone size are taken as reported in that table, and D and trimming were inferred from the DNA itself. The table shows about 300,000 clones, with under 90% occurring only once. The length of the CDR3 is 16 residues. Germline V gene data show CDR1 as ENHRY and CDR2 as SYGVKD. The V and J ends lost 6 bases and 6 bases, in that order; junction bases with no gene match: 16. In Seattle, patients joined the study during active infection and were tracked longitudinally.

The source is a young woman with COVID-19, enrolled during active disease. The V gene is TRBV10-3, the J gene TRBJ1-2; 7 nucleotides align to TRBD1. Material: peripheral blood. This CDR3 reads CAISDSSRQGWHGYTF. The CDR3 nucleotides read TGTGCCATCAGCGACTCTTCACGACAGGGATGGCATGGCTACACCTTC.